The rows below give T cell receptor beta chains drawn from one sample of a study of OX40 agonist ivuxolimab in advanced cancers. The data were produced by immunoSEQ multiplex PCR, yet TCRdb's version contains in-frame clones alone and is incomplete. Of some 21,000 clones in the sample, roughly 91% are singletons; the top ten hold about 10%. The sample in question was CD4+ or CD8+ T cells sorted from blood, obtained in a trial of the OX40 agonist ivuxolimab. Source of these receptors: an adult with an advanced solid tumor such as melanoma, head and neck, liver or kidney cancer. Each CDR3 is given with its conserved first and last residue. A D gene is named only where the DNA matches it firmly. Only some rows state a clone size, as once, few, many or a class for expanded clones.

size: .
J: TRBJ1-2
D: TRBD1
V: TRBV10-3
DNA: TGTGCTATATCAGGGGGCGACTATGGCTACACCTTC
CDR3: CAISGGDYGYTF

size: .
J: TRBJ2-7
D: TRBD2
V: TRBV14
DNA: TGTGCCAGCTTACCCCGAGCGGGGGGGCCCTACGAGCAGTACTTC
CDR3: CASLPRAGGPYEQYF

size: .
J: TRBJ2-7
D: .
V: TRBV2
DNA: TGTGCCAGCAGTGAGGGGGACGGGGACTACGAGCAGTACTTC
CDR3: CASSEGDGDYEQYF

size: .
J: TRBJ2-2
D: TRBD1
V: TRBV5-5
DNA: TGTGCCAGCAGCCCCGGGACAGGGAGCCCCGGGGAGCTGTTTTTT
CDR3: CASSPGTGSPGELFF

size: few
J: TRBJ1-6
D: TRBD1
V: TRBV19
DNA: TGTGCCAGTAGTATCGGGACAGATGTTTCACCCCTCCACTTT
CDR3: CASSIGTDVSPLHF

size: .
J: TRBJ2-7
D: .
V: TRBV6-1
DNA: TGTGCCAGCAGTGAAAATTACGAGCAGTACTTC
CDR3: CASSENYEQYF

size: .
J: TRBJ2-5
D: .
V: TRBV9
DNA: TGTGCCAGCAGCCGAACAGGGGAGACCCAGTACTTC
CDR3: CASSRTGETQYF

size: .
J: TRBJ2-3
D: .
V: TRBV5-4
DNA: TGTGCCAGCAGCTGGGGGGTCCCAGATACGCAGTATTTT
CDR3: CASSWGVPDTQYF

size: .
J: TRBJ1-1
D: TRBD1
V: TRBV19
DNA: TGTGCCTCGACGGGGGACCGGGACAGGGGGCTGGTGAGGGCTGAAGCTTTCTTT
CDR3: CASTGDRDRGLVRAEAFF

size: .
J: TRBJ2-7
D: TRBD2
V: TRBV14
DNA: TGTGCCAGCTTACCCCGCGCGGGGGGGCCCTACGAGCAGTACTTC
CDR3: CASLPRAGGPYEQYF

size: once
J: TRBJ2-2
D: TRBD2
V: TRBV12-5
DNA: TGTGCTAGTGGTGCACTAGCGGGGGACACCGGGGAGCTGTTTTTT
CDR3: CASGALAGDTGELFF

size: .
J: TRBJ2-1
D: .
V: TRBV11-2
DNA: TGTGCCAGCAGCTTATCACTTGGGGATGAGCAGTTCTTC
CDR3: CASSLSLGDEQFF

size: .
J: TRBJ2-1
D: .
V: TRBV6-6
DNA: TGTGCCAGCAGTTACAAGGGTTACACAAACAATGAGCAGTTCTTC
CDR3: CASSYKGYTNNEQFF

size: .
J: TRBJ2-7
D: .
V: TRBV10-3
DNA: TGTGCCATCAGACAAAGTATTCCCTACGAGCAGTACTTC
CDR3: CAIRQSIPYEQYF

size: .
J: TRBJ2-2
D: TRBD2
V: TRBV10-3
DNA: TGTGCCATACCCTTCACCCCCGGGACTAGCGAATTAGCCGGGGAGCTGTTTTTT
CDR3: CAIPFTPGTSELAGELFF

size: .
J: TRBJ1-6
D: .
V: TRBV9
DNA: TGTGCCAGCGGTTCACCCCTCCACTTT
CDR3: CASGSPLHF

size: .
J: TRBJ2-7
D: TRBD2
V: TRBV4-1
DNA: TGCGCCAGCAGCCAAGTAACTAGCGCCGCCTACGAGCAGTACTTC
CDR3: CASSQVTSAAYEQYF

size: .
J: TRBJ2-5
D: TRBD2
V: TRBV7-7
DNA: TGTGCCAGCAGCGCCCGGGGGGAATCGGAGACCCAGTACTTC
CDR3: CASSARGESETQYF

size: .
J: TRBJ2-7
D: TRBD1
V: TRBV19
DNA: TGTGCCAGTAGTACCCTACAGGGGGTCGACGAGCAGTACTTC
CDR3: CASSTLQGVDEQYF

size: .
J: TRBJ2-7
D: .
V: TRBV9
DNA: TGTGCCAGCAGCGTAGCGGCAGGGGATCGCGAGCAGTACTTC
CDR3: CASSVAAGDREQYF

size: .
J: TRBJ1-2
D: .
V: TRBV4-1
DNA: TGCGCCAGCAGCCAAGGGATTGCGCTCCGCTATGGCTACACCTTC
CDR3: CASSQGIALRYGYTF

size: .
J: TRBJ2-2
D: .
V: TRBV2
DNA: TGTGCCAGCGGAAAGAAGTTGGACACCGGGGAGCTGTTTTTT
CDR3: CASGKKLDTGELFF

size: .
J: TRBJ2-7
D: TRBD2
V: TRBV18
DNA: TGTGCCAGCTCACTCAAGGATAGCGGGAGGGGCCTCTCCTACGAGCAGTACTTC
CDR3: CASSLKDSGRGLSYEQYF

size: few
J: TRBJ2-1
D: .
V: TRBV27
DNA: TGTGCCAGCAGTCACGGGATTGAGCAGTTCTTC
CDR3: CASSHGIEQFF

size: .
J: TRBJ2-3
D: .
V: TRBV5-6
DNA: TGTGCCAGCAGCTTGGGACAAGTAACAAATACGCAGTATTTT
CDR3: CASSLGQVTNTQYF

size: .
J: TRBJ2-1
D: .
V: TRBV5-6
DNA: TGTGCCAGCAGCCCTACGAGCTCCTACAATGAGCAGTTCTTC
CDR3: CASSPTSSYNEQFF

size: once
J: TRBJ1-4
D: TRBD1
V: TRBV5-1
DNA: TGCGCCAGCAGCTGGGGGGACAGGAAGAATGAAAAACTGTTTTTT
CDR3: CASSWGDRKNEKLFF

size: .
J: TRBJ2-1
D: .
V: TRBV7-9
DNA: TGTGCCAGCAGCTCCTCGGTCGGAGTAGAGCAGTTCTTC
CDR3: CASSSSVGVEQFF

size: few
J: TRBJ1-1
D: TRBD1
V: TRBV5-1
DNA: TGCGCCAGCAGCTTGCGTACTTTGACAGGGGGGTCTGAAGCTTTCTTT
CDR3: CASSLRTLTGGSEAFF

size: .
J: TRBJ1-5
D: TRBD1
V: TRBV2
DNA: TGTGCCAGCAGTGTTGACAGGGGGACGAATCAGCCCCAGCATTTT
CDR3: CASSVDRGTNQPQHF

size: few
J: TRBJ2-1
D: TRBD2
V: TRBV6-1
DNA: TGTGCCAGCATCCCAGCGGGGGGATACAATGAGCAGTTCTTC
CDR3: CASIPAGGYNEQFF

size: .
J: TRBJ2-1
D: TRBD1
V: TRBV27
DNA: TGTGCCAGCAGTTTATGGCAGGGGGCTTACAATGAGCAGTTCTTC
CDR3: CASSLWQGAYNEQFF

size: .
J: TRBJ1-1
D: TRBD1
V: TRBV2
DNA: TGTGCCAGCAGTGTCGACAGGGGAGGGTCGGACACTGAAGCTTTCTTT
CDR3: CASSVDRGGSDTEAFF

size: .
J: TRBJ2-3
D: .
V: TRBV21-1
DNA: TGTGCCAGCAGCAAAGGGCCCAGTAAAAATACGCAGTATTTT
CDR3: CASSKGPSKNTQYF

size: .
J: TRBJ1-5
D: TRBD1
V: TRBV7-2
DNA: TGCGCCAGCAGCTACCGGGACAGACTTTATAGCAATCAGCCCCAGCATTTT
CDR3: CASSYRDRLYSNQPQHF

size: .
J: TRBJ2-1
D: .
V: TRBV13
DNA: TGTGCCAGCATCCTCCAGGCAAGACGACACAATGAGCAGTTCTTC
CDR3: CASILQARRHNEQFF

size: .
J: TRBJ1-2
D: TRBD1
V: TRBV7-9
DNA: TGTGCCAGCAGCCCAAAAGGGCGGGACAGGGTCTATGGCTACACCTTC
CDR3: CASSPKGRDRVYGYTF

size: .
J: TRBJ1-1
D: .
V: TRBV4-2
DNA: TGTGCCAGCAGCCAAGGCAGCACTGAAGCTTTCTTT
CDR3: CASSQGSTEAFF

size: .
J: TRBJ2-1
D: .
V: TRBV6-5
DNA: TGTGCCAGCAGTTACGTTCAGACCAACAATGAGCAGTTCTTC
CDR3: CASSYVQTNNEQFF

size: once
J: TRBJ1-2
D: .
V: TRBV27
DNA: TGTGCCAGCAGTCCCCACACGACAGCCAACTATGGCTACACCTTC
CDR3: CASSPHTTANYGYTF

size: .
J: TRBJ2-3
D: .
V: TRBV9
DNA: TGTGCCAGCAGCACCGGCACAGATACGCAGTATTTT
CDR3: CASSTGTDTQYF

size: .
J: TRBJ2-1
D: TRBD2
V: TRBV7-9
DNA: TGTGCCAGCAGCCCGGGACTAGCGGGAGTCTATGAGCAGTTCTTC
CDR3: CASSPGLAGVYEQFF

size: .
J: TRBJ1-6
D: .
V: TRBV4-1
DNA: TGCGCCAGCAGCCAAGCAAAAGCCCTTAATTCACCCCTCCACTTT
CDR3: CASSQAKALNSPLHF

size: once
J: TRBJ2-7
D: TRBD1
V: TRBV5-6
DNA: TGTGCCAGCAGCTTGGGGACAGGGGCGCGAGAGCAGTACTTC
CDR3: CASSLGTGAREQYF

size: .
J: TRBJ2-5
D: .
V: TRBV7-9
DNA: TGTGCCAGCAGCCTGGGGGCGAGGGAGCAGTACTTC
CDR3: CASSLGAREQYF

size: few
J: TRBJ2-1
D: .
V: TRBV5-4
DNA: TGTGCCAGCAGCTATTACCAGGGAGGTGAGCAGTTCTTC
CDR3: CASSYYQGGEQFF

size: .
J: TRBJ2-3
D: .
V: TRBV2
DNA: TGTGCCAGCAGTGTCTTAGGGGAGAGCACAGATACGCAGTATTTT
CDR3: CASSVLGESTDTQYF

size: .
J: TRBJ1-5
D: .
V: TRBV27
DNA: TGTGCCAGCAGTCCGGGGGACCAGGGGACCCCCAGCAATCAGCCCCAGCATTTT
CDR3: CASSPGDQGTPSNQPQHF

size: .
J: TRBJ2-3
D: .
V: TRBV6-1
DNA: TGTGCCAGCAGTGAAGGTGGGAGTGGGGATACGCAGTATTTT
CDR3: CASSEGGSGDTQYF

size: once
J: TRBJ2-2
D: TRBD1
V: TRBV10-1
DNA: TGCGCCAGCAGTGCAGGGACAGTTAACACCGGGGAGCTGTTTTTT
CDR3: CASSAGTVNTGELFF

size: .
J: TRBJ2-1
D: .
V: TRBV9
DNA: TGTGCCAGCAGCTCATCTCGTGGGCGGCTCTTC
CDR3: CASSSSRGRLF

size: .
J: TRBJ1-1
D: .
V: TRBV9
DNA: TGTGCCAGCAGCGTAGACATGAGGCAGAACACTGAAGCTTTCTTT
CDR3: CASSVDMRQNTEAFF

size: .
J: TRBJ2-7
D: .
V: TRBV30
DNA: TGTGCCTGGAGTTTCTGGACGGACTACGAGCAGTACTTC
CDR3: CAWSFWTDYEQYF